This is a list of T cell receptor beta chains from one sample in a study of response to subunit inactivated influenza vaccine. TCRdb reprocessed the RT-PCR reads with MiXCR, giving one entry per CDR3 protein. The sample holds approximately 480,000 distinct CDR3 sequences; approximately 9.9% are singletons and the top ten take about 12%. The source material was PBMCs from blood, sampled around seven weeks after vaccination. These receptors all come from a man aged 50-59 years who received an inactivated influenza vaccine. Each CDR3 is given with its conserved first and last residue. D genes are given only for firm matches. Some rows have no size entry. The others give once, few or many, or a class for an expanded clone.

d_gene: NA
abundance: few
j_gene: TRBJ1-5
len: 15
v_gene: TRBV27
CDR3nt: TGTGCCAGCAGAGACGGCCCGTCGAGCAATCAGCCCCAGCATTTT
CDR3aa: CASRDGPSSNQPQHF

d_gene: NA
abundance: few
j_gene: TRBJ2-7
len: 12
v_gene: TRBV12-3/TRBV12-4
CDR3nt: TGTGCCAGCAGCGCCCGTCCGAGCGAGCAGTACTTC
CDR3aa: CASSARPSEQYF

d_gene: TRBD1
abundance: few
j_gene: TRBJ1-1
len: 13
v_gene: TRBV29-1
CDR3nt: TGCAGCGTTGGGAGGGACAGTGGGACTGAAGCTTTCTTT
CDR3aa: CSVGRDSGTEAFF

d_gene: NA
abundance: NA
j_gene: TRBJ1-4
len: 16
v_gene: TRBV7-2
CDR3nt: TGTGCCAGCAGCCCAGTCACAGGATTTCTTAATGAAAAACTGTTTTTT
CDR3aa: CASSPVTGFLNEKLFF

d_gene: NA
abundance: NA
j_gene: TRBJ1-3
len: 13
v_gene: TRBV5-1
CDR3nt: TGCGCCAGCAGCCGGACGTTAGGAAACACCATATATTTT
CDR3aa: CASSRTLGNTIYF

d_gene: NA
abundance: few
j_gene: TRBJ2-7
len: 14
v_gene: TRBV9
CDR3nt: TGTGCCAGCAGCGGGGGGCAGAATCCCTACGAGCAGTACTTC
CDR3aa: CASSGGQNPYEQYF

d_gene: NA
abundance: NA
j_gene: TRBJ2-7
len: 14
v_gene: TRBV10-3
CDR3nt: TGTGCCATCAGTGACCCGGGACGGACCTACGAGCAGTACTTC
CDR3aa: CAISDPGRTYEQYF

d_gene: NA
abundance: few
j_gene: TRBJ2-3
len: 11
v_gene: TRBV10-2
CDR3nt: TGCGCCAGTCGACGGGGAGATACGCAGTATTTT
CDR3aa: CASRRGDTQYF

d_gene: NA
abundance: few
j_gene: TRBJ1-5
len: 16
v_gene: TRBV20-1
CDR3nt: TGCAGTGCTAGAAACCCCGGGTCGAGGAGCAATCAGCCCCAGCATTTT
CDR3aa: CSARNPGSRSNQPQHF

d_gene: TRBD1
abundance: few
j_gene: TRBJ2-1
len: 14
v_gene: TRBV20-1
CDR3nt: TGCAGTTTTATATTGGGACAGGGATACAATGAGCAGTTCTTC
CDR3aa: CSFILGQGYNEQFF

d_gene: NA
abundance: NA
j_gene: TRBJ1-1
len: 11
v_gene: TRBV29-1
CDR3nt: TGCAGCGTTGGGGCCTCCACTGAAGCTTTCTTT
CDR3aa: CSVGASTEAFF

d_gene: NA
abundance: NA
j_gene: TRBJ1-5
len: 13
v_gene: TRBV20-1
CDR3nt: TGCAGTGCCGTGGGGGGGGCAAATCAGCCCCAGCATTTT
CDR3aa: CSAVGGANQPQHF

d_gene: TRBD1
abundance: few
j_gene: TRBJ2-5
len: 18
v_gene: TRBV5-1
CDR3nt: TGCGCCAGCAGCAAACCTACCCGTCCGACAGGGGGGGATGAGACCCAGTACTTC
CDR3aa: CASSKPTRPTGGDETQYF

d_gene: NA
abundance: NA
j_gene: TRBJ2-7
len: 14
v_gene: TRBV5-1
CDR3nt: TGCGCCAGCAACGTTGGGGACGGGCCCTACGAGCAGTACTTC
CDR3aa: CASNVGDGPYEQYF

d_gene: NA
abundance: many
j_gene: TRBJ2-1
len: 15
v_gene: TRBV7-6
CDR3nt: TGTGCCAGCAGCTCCGCGGGGCCGGCCTACAATGAGCAGTTCTTC
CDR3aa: CASSSAGPAYNEQFF

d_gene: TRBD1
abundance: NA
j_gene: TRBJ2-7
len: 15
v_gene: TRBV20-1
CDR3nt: TGCAGTGCCAGTTCCATCGGACAGGGTGGACTCGAGCAGTACTTC
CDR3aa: CSASSIGQGGLEQYF

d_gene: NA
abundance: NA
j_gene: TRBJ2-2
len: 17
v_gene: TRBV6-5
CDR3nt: TGTGCCAGCAGTTACACCCGGCCGGTGACGAACACCGGGGAGCTGTTTTTT
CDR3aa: CASSYTRPVTNTGELFF

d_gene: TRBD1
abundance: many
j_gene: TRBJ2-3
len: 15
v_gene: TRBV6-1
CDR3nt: TGTGCCAGCAGCCTTCTGGGACAGGGGGCCTATACGCAGTATTTT
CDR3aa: CASSLLGQGAYTQYF

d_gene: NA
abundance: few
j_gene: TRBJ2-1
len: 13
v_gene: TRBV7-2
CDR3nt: TGTGCCAGCAGCTTAGTCGGAGCGTTTGAGCAGTTCTTC
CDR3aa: CASSLVGAFEQFF

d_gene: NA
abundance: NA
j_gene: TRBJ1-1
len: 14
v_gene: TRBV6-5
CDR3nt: TGTGCCAGCAGTTACTCGATCATGAACACTGAAGCTTTCTTT
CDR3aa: CASSYSIMNTEAFF

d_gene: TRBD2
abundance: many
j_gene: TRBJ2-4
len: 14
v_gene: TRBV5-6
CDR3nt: TGTGCCAGCAGACCGACTAGCGGGGAAAGCATTCAGTACTTC
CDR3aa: CASRPTSGESIQYF

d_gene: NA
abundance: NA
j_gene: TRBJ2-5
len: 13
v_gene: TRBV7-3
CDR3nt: TGTGCCAGCAGCCTAACAGGAACCGAGACCCAGTACTTC
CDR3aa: CASSLTGTETQYF

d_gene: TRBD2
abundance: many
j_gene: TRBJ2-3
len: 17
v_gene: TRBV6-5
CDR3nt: TGTGCCAGCAGTTACGGGGTAGCGGGGGGGCCCACAGATACGCAGTATTTT
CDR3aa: CASSYGVAGGPTDTQYF

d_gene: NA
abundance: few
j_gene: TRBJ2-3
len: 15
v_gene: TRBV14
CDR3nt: TGTGCCAGCAGCCGCGGGGTGGGTTGGACAGATACGCAGTATTTT
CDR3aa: CASSRGVGWTDTQYF

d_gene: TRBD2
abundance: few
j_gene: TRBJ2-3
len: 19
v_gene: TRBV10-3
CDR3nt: TGTGCCATCAGTGAGTCCTTTAGCGGGGGGGCCGGGAGCACAGATACGCAGTATTTT
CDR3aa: CAISESFSGGAGSTDTQYF

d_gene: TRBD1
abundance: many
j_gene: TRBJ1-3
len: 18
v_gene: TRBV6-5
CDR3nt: TGTGCCAGCAGTTACTCAGCCGGAACAGGGGGCTCTGGAAACACCATATATTTT
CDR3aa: CASSYSAGTGGSGNTIYF

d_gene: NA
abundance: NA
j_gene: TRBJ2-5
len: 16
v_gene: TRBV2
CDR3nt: TGTGCCAGCAGTGATTCCTTATTCCGGGCAAAAGAGACCCAGTACTTC
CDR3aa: CASSDSLFRAKETQYF

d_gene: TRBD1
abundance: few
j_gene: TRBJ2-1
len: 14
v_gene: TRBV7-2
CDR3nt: TGTGCCAGCAGACGACGGACAGGGACTAATGAGCAGTTCTTC
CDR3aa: CASRRRTGTNEQFF

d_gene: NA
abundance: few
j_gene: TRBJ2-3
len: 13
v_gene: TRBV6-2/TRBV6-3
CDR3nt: TGTGCCAGCAGATTACCGGGCGCAGATACGCAGTATTTT
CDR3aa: CASRLPGADTQYF

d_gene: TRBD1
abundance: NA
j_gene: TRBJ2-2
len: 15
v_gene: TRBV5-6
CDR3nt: TGTGCCAGCAGCCGGACAGGGGGCGACACCGGGGAGCTGTTTTTT
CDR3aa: CASSRTGGDTGELFF

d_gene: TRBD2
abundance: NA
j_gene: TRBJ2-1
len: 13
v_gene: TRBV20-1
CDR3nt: TGCAGTGCCCCCCCCCGGGGGGGCAATGAGCAGTTCTTC
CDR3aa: CSAPPRGGNEQFF

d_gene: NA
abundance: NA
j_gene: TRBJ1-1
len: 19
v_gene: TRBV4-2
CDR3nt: TGTGCCAGCAGAATCAGCCCAGGGATGGGGAGGCCGTTGAACACTGAAGCTTTCTTT
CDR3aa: CASRISPGMGRPLNTEAFF

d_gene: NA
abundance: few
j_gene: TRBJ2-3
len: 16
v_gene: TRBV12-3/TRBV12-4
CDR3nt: TGTGCCAGCAAACCCGCAGGGAAAGCTAGCACAGATACGCAGTATTTT
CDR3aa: CASKPAGKASTDTQYF

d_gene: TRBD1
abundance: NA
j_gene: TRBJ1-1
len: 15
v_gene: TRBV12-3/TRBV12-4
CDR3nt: TGTGCCAGCAGTGGGGACAGGGCCGTGCGGGTTGAAGCTTTCTTT
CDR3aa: CASSGDRAVRVEAFF

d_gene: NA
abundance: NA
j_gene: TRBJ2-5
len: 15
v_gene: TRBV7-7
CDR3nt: TGTGCCAGCAGCCGTGCCCGGGGTAGCGCAGAGACCCAGTACTTC
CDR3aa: CASSRARGSAETQYF

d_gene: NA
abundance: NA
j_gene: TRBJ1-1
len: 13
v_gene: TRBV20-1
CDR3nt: TGCAGTGCTGTGGGGGCGGGGAACACTGAAGCTTTCTTT
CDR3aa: CSAVGAGNTEAFF

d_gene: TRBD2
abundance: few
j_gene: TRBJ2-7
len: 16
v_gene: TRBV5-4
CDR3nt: TGTGCCAGCAGTCCCACTCGACTAGCGGAGAACTACGAGCAGTACTTC
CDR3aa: CASSPTRLAENYEQYF

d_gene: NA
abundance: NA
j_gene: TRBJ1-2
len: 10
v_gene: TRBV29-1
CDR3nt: TGCAGCGCCTACCGCGTGGGCTACACCTTC
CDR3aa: CSAYRVGYTF

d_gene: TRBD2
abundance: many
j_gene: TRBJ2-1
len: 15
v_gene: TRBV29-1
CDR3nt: TGCAGCGTTGAAGGCTGGGCGGGAGGCTACAATGAGCAGTTCTTC
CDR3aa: CSVEGWAGGYNEQFF

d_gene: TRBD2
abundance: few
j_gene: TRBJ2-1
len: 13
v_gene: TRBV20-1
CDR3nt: TGCAGTACCGCTAGCGGGGTGGCGAATGAGCAGTTCTTC
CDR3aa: CSTASGVANEQFF

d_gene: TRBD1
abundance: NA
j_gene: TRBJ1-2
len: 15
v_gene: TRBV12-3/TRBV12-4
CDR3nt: TGTGCCAGCAGTTTAGGCGGACAGGGACTCTTCGGCTACACCTTC
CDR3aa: CASSLGGQGLFGYTF

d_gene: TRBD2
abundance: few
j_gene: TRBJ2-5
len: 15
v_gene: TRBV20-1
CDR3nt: TGCAGTGCTTGGACTAGCGGAGCCTTGCAAGAGACCCAGTACTTC
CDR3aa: CSAWTSGALQETQYF

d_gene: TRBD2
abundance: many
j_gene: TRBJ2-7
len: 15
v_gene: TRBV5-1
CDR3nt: TGCGCCAGCAGCTCCGTAGCGGGGGGGCCCTACGAGCAGTACTTC
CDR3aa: CASSSVAGGPYEQYF

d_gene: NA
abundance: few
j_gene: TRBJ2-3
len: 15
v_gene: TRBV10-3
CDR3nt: TGTGCCATCAGTGAGGGCGGGGGCCTCACAGATACGCAGTATTTT
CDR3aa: CAISEGGGLTDTQYF

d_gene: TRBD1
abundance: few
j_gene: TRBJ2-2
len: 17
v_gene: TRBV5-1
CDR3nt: TGCGCCAGCAGCATAACCGGGACAGGGGAGGAAACCGGGGAGCTGTTTTTT
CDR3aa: CASSITGTGEETGELFF

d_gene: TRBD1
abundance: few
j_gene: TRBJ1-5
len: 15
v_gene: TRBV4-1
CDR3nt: TGCGCCAGCAGACAAACCGGGACAGCCAATCAGCCCCAGCATTTT
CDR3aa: CASRQTGTANQPQHF

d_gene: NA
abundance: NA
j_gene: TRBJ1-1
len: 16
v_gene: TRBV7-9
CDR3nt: TGTGCCAGCAGCTTAGCGCGTGGAGGCGGGGGAACTGAAGCTTTCTTT
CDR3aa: CASSLARGGGGTEAFF

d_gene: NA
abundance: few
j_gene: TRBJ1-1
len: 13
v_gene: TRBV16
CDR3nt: TGTGCCAGCAGCCAGTCCTCCACGGCTGAAGCTTTCTTT
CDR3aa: CASSQSSTAEAFF

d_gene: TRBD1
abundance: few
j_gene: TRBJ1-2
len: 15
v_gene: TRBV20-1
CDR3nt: TGCAGTGCGAGAGGGGGCGGCTCACTTAACTATGGCTACACCTTC
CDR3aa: CSARGGGSLNYGYTF

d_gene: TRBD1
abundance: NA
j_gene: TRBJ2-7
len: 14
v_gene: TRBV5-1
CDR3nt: TGCGCCAGCAGCTTTGGGACAGGGAGGCACGAGCAGTACTTC
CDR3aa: CASSFGTGRHEQYF

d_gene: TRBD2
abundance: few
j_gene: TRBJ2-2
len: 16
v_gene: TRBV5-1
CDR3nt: TGCGCCAGCAGCCATGTTACTAGCGGGAGGAACGGGGAGCTGTTTTTT
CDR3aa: CASSHVTSGRNGELFF

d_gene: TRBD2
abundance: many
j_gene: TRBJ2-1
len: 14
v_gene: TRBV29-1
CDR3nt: TGCAGCGTCCCGACTAGCCCCACCTACAATGAGCAGTTCTTC
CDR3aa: CSVPTSPTYNEQFF

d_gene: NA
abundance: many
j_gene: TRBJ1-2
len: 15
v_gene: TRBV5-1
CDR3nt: TGCGCCAGCAGCTTGGCCTACAGGAGGGGCTATGGCTACACCTTC
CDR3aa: CASSLAYRRGYGYTF

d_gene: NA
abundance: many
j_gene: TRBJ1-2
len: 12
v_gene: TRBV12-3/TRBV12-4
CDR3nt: TGTGCCAGCAGGAGGGTAAATCTCCCGTGGACCTTC
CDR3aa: CASRRVNLPWTF

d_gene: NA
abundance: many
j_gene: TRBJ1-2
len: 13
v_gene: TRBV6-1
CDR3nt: TGTGCCAGTCGACAGTATTTTAACTATGGCTACACCTTC
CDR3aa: CASRQYFNYGYTF